These 17 T cell receptor beta chains came from one sample sequenced in a study of cytomegalovirus exposure and HLA in healthy donors. PCR was performed using 60 Vbeta and 13 Jbeta primers. Using immunoSEQ multiplex PCR, the repertoire was profiled, and TCRdb retains in-frame clones only, with some absent. The repertoire holds under 200,000 clones, roughly four fifths seen once, with 2.5% to 3.5% in the top ten. Sequenced: PBMCs. All receptors derive from a woman aged 40 to 50 in good health and CMV-seronegative.

A remark on this clone: Other DNA variants within this sample encode the same CDR3. The chain couples TRBV10-1 to TRBJ1-2; maybe TRBD1 (6 bases). Trimming removed 0 bases from V and 0 bases from J, with 8 bases in between. The germline CDR1 and CDR2 sequences are WNHNN and SYGVQD (reference sequence). The CDR3 length is 15 residues. CDR3 protein: CASSESTGANYGYTF. The CDR3 region has the DNA TGCGCCAGCAGTGAGTCGACAGGCGCTAACTATGGCTACACCTTC.

This clone has more than one count but fewer than ten. This sequence joins TRBV27 and TRBJ2-3; 7 bases line up with TRBD1. The CDR3 loop spans 13 amino acids. Germline V lookup: CDR1 MNHEY, CDR2 SMNVEV (reference sequence). The V and J ends lost 4 bases and 9 bases, in that order; junction bases with no gene match: 7. The CDR3 spells CASSYRDRRTQYF. The DNA of the CDR3 is TGTGCCAGCAGTTACCGGGACAGACGGACGCAGTATTTT.

The rearrangement links TRBV27 to TRBJ2-3; D gene ambiguous. The CDR3 length is 15 residues. V lost 2 bases, J lost 4 bases, and 13 bases lay in between. In germline, CDR1 is MNHEY, CDR2 SMNVEV (reference sequence). The CDR3 reads CASSLDGRNPDTQYF. CDR3 DNA sequence: TGTGCCAGCAGTTTAGATGGCAGGAACCCAGATACGCAGTATTTT.

By share of the sample, this clone is medium-sized. The genes are TRBV28 and TRBJ1-5; perhaps TRBD1 as D (5 bases). This CDR3 is built from 17 residues. Trimming took 3 bases from V and 0 from J, leaving 15 bases between them. Germline CDR1 reads MDHEN; CDR2 reads SYDVKM. CDR3 amino acids: CASSLGGEPYSNQPQHF. Written as DNA, the CDR3 is TGTGCCAGCAGTTTGGGAGGGGAGCCTTATAGCAATCAGCCCCAGCATTTT.

The chain joins TRBV6-1 to TRBJ1-1; 8 nucleotides match TRBD1. The V segment lost 7 bases and the J segment 5 bases; nucleotides outside the gene matches: 6. Germline values: CDR1 MNHNS, CDR2 SASEGT. The CDR3 spans 13 residues. CDR3 sequence reads: CASTGRGLTEAFF. DNA for the CDR3: TGTGCCAGCACCGGCAGGGGGCTAACTGAAGCTTTCTTT.

The chain carries TRBV5-4 and TRBJ2-7; 9 bases are a match to TRBD1. Trimming at V came to 0 bases and at J to 0 bases, leaving 4 bases not matched to a gene. CDR3 length: 16 amino acids. Germline CDR1 and CDR2: SGHNT and YYREEE (reference sequence). The CDR3 sequence: CASSLGGGQGSYEQYF. Here the CDR3 DNA reads TGTGCCAGCAGCTTGGGTGGGGGACAGGGCTCCTACGAGCAGTACTTC.

The chain has TRBV2 and TRBJ1-5, with TRBD1 matching 10 bases. V lost 8 bases, J lost 7 bases, and 2 bases stayed unmatched. Germline V gene data show CDR1 as SNHLY and CDR2 as FYNNEI. The CDR3 consists of 12 residues. As DNA, the CDR3 is TGTGCCAGCGGACAGGGGGGCCAGCCCCAGCATTTT. It yields the protein CASGQGGQPQHF.

CDR3: CASGGVRGTDTQYF. The CDR3 DNA sequence: TGTGCCAGCGGAGGAGTACGAGGCACAGATACGCAGTATTTT. The chain links TRBV6-5 to TRBJ2-3; the D gene is possibly TRBD2 (5 bases). The CDR3 spans 14 residues. Germline CDR1 and CDR2: MNHEY and SVGAGI. V was shortened by 8 bases and J by 1 base, with 13 bases between the two germline ends.

This clone was found once. J is TRBJ1-6 and V is TRBV4-1; D remains ambiguous. Germline CDR1 MGHRA, CDR2 YSYEKL. Trimming took off 0 bases at V and 10 bases at J, with 19 bases between the two ends. The CDR3 has 17 amino acids. CDR3: CASSQEESIQSGSPLHF. The CDR3 region has the DNA TGCGCCAGCAGCCAAGAAGAGTCTATCCAGTCGGGATCACCCCTCCACTTT.

The chain combines TRBV10-2 with TRBJ1-1; unclear D gene. Germline assignment: CDR1 WSHSY and CDR2 SAAADI. The CDR3 runs to 13 residues. The germline V and J ends were trimmed by 6 bases and 8 bases, with 16 bases remaining between them. CDR3 protein: CASSGSPVREAFF. CDR3 bases: TGCGCCAGCAGCGGTAGCCCTGTTCGAGAAGCTTTCTTT.

This rearrangement joins TRBV6-1 to TRBJ2-1; D gene ambiguous. This CDR3 is built from 13 residues. CDR1 is MNHNS, CDR2 SASEGT, per germline. Trimming left V 7 bases short and J 6 bases short, with 13 bases between. CDR3 bases: TGTGCCAGCAAGAGCCCGTTACGCAATGAGCAGTTCTTC. Encoded protein: CASKSPLRNEQFF.

This clone has just one count. The chain links TRBV21-1 to TRBJ2-3; the table gives TRBD2 as D, unverified against the DNA. TRBV21-1 is reported as a pseudogene. CDR3 length: 12 residues. The CDR3 coding sequence is TGTGCCAGCAGCAACCCTACAGATACGCAGTATTTT. Translated: CASSNPTDTQYF.

The V gene is TRBV5-1, the J gene TRBJ2-4; the match to TRBD2 covers 8 bases. Germline loops: CDR1 SGHRS, CDR2 YFSETQ. The CDR3 runs to 17 residues. With V trimmed by 4 bases and J by 2 bases, 11 bases remained unmatched. For the CDR3, the DNA is TGCGCCAGCAGCCCGGGAGGGCGGGGAGGGACCAAAAACATTCAGTACTTC. Protein product: CASSPGGRGGTKNIQYF. Variable domain in full (rest from reference TRBV5-1 and TRBJ2-4): KAGVTQTPRYLIKTRGQQVTLSCSPISGHRSVSWYQQTPGQGLQFLFEYFSETQRNKGNFPGRFSGRQFSNSRSEMNVSTLELGDSALYLCASSPGGRGGTKNIQYFGAGTRLSVL.

The V call is TRBV7-9, the J call TRBJ2-3, with TRBD2 as a possible D gene (6 bases). The CDR3 extends over 15 amino acids. Trimming shortened V by 5 bases and J by 3 bases, and 15 bases separated the two germline ends. Germline CDR1 reads SEHNR; CDR2 reads FQNEAQ (reference sequence). CDR3 sequence: CASSIGRRETDTQYF. CDR3 DNA: TGTGCCAGCAGCATAGGGAGGCGTGAGACAGATACGCAGTATTTT.

V usage is TRBV19 and J usage is TRBJ1-5; TRBD1 agrees at 7 bases. Germline V gene data show CDR1 as LNHDA and CDR2 as SQIVND (reference sequence). The length of the CDR3 is 14 residues. The trim removed 4 bases at V and 5 bases at J, leaving 5 bases unmatched. In nucleotides, the CDR3 is TGTGCCAGTAGTACGAGACAGGGCTATCAGCCCCAGCATTTT. The encoded protein is CASSTRQGYQPQHF.

The chain has TRBV2 and TRBJ2-6, with 8 bases matching TRBD1. CDR3 length: 15 residues. Trimming at V came to 8 bases and at J to 0 bases, leaving 3 bases not matched to a gene. From germline, CDR1 is SNHLY and CDR2 FYNNEI. The CDR3 DNA follows: TGTGCCAGCGGGGGACAGGACTCTGGGGCCAACGTCCTGACTTTC. Translation: CASGGQDSGANVLTF. The complete variable domain, with remaining parts taken from reference TRBV2 and TRBJ2-6, reads EPEVTQTPSHQVTQMGQEVILRCVPISNHLYFYWYRQILGQKVEFLVSFYNNEISEKSEIFDDQFSVERPDGSNFTLKIRSTKLEDSAMYFCASGGQDSGANVLTFGAGSRLTVL.

This chain uses TRBV5-1 with TRBJ2-3; TRBD2 might be the D (7 bases). Trimming took 4 bases from V and 0 from J, leaving 30 bases between them. This CDR3 spans 21 amino acids. The germline V gene encodes CDR1 SGHRS and CDR2 YFSETQ. As DNA, the CDR3 is TGCGCCAGCAGCCTGGGAATTTCGGCGGGGGCGCACACTACTAGCACAGATACGCAGTATTTT. Translated, it gives CASSLGISAGAHTTSTDTQYF.